The T cell receptor (beta chain) described here comes from a study of PD-1 blockade in classical Hodgkin lymphoma. Study-level findings and limits: Any patient who commenced nivolumab under 1 year after ASCT was excluded. According to reports, newly diagnosed patients had lower baseline TCR diversity than healthy donors, and relapsed/refractory patients had lower baseline TCR diversity still. The CD4+ diversity rise by C4D1 was clearest in complete responders.

Noted time point: cycle 4 day 1 (C4D1), after 5 to 7 weeks of nivolumab. Autologous stem cell transplantation was followed by relapse in every patient, and brentuximab vedotin exposure varied. Magnetic negative selection was used to purify CD4+ T cells from thawed PBMCs. Complete response, partial response or progressive disease was each patient's best response. This CDR3 spans 15 amino acids. Germline CDR1 SEHNR, CDR2 FQNEAQ (reference sequence). V was shortened by 1 base and J by 0 bases, with 6 bases between the two germline ends. With respect to this clone: Antigen unknown.

Only in-frame clones appear in the TCRdb table, and some are missing; sequencing was by immunoSEQ multiplex PCR. The sample lists 25,000 or so clones, around 85% occurring once. The gene calls are TRBV7-9 and TRBJ1-4; unclear D gene. This receptor was obtained from a human donor with classical Hodgkin lymphoma. The sample here was CD4+ T cells from blood, taken before the fourth cycle of nivolumab. DNA for the CDR3: TGTGCCAGCAGCTTAGGGGAAGCAACTAATGAAAAACTGTTTTTT. Translated, it gives CASSLGEATNEKLFF.